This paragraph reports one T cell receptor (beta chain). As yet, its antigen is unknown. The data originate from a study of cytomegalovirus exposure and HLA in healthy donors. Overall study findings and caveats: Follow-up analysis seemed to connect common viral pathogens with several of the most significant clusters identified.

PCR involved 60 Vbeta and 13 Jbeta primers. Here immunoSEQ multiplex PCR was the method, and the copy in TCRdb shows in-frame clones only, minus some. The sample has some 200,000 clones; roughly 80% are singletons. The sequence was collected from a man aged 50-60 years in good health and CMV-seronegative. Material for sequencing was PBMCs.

CDR3 coding DNA: TGTGCCTTCCAGACAGGGGCGGCTGGAAACACCATATATTTT. Translation gives CAFQTGAAGNTIYF. The chain carries TRBV30 and TRBJ1-3, with 8 bases aligning to TRBD1. Germline V CDR1 and CDR2: GTSNPN, SVGIG (reference sequence). V was clipped by 7 bases and J by 2 bases; unmatched bases: 7. CDR3 size: 14 residues.